The entry below describes one TCR beta chain. What this receptor recognizes is not known. The input lacks base qualities; no much larger clone sits a single base away. The CDR3 measures 16 amino acids from cysteine to phenylalanine. The read is trimmed to its CDR3 DNA, 48 bases read in frame from base 1. Trimming at the junction amounts to 5 bases on V and 0 bases on J, and the germline ends lie 17 bases apart. Per the germline V gene (reference sequence), SEHNR is the CDR1 and FQNEAQ is the CDR2. Stable Graves' hyperthyroidism was defined as no progression to ophthalmopathy during 18 months of follow-up. The hyperthyroidism patients were between 18 and 65 years old and newly diagnosed, with a disease duration of less than 2 months. Any patient with an uncontrolled infection, another autoimmune disease, pregnancy or lactation was excluded. Diagnoses were established on the basis of clinical symptoms, serum thyroxine and TRAb, thyroid ultrasound, and orbital computed tomography. Ficoll-Paque density gradient centrifugation was used to isolate PBMCs from about 9.4 ml of fresh peripheral blood. Trizol reagent was used to extract total RNA, and RNA quality was then checked on an Agilent 2100 Bioanalyzer.

TCR beta CDR3 regions were amplified from RNA transcripts. The TCR CDR3 was subjected to a first round of RT-PCR using the HTBI primer set and the Qiagen OneStep RT-PCR kit. Libraries were constructed in a second round of multiplex PCR, after which size selection and purification were performed. Paired-end sequencing of the libraries was performed with 100 bp reads on an Illumina HiSeq2000. From the authors' description of their analysis: Raw data were processed with SOAPnuke, discarding reads with adapters, uncalled bases, mean Phred below 15, or no exact constant-primer or identifier match. High-quality paired reads were merged using COPE v1.2.5, and each unique nucleotide sequence was defined as a clonotype. Clonotypes were aligned to IMGT TRBV, TRBD and TRBJ reference segments using MiTCR v1.1. Only V-J combinations with frequency above 0.0001, covering 99% to 99.2% of repertoires, were analysed. A TCS score was defined as the ratio of F50 (clonal expansion) to E x V (chaos), with BLOSUM62-based TCRdist applied between CDR3 peptides within each V-J. Welch's t-statistics and random forest reduced just over 500 V-J features to roughly 13, which were used in a naive Bayes classifier (R e1071). TCRdb trimmed public reads at Q25 via fastp, called clones via MiXCR and kept in-frame beta chains. Entries that share a CDR3 protein sequence are merged under the most common genes and DNA. The V and J calls come from TCRdb's annotation, not from the publication. This sample holds hundreds of thousands of distinct CDR3 sequences; around 15% were observed only once. The top ten clonotypes cover about a tenth of the sample.

This record comes from a study of T cells in Graves' hyperthyroidism and ophthalmopathy (dated by TCRdb to about 2019). At the level of the whole study: Peripheral blood was sampled at the time of initial diagnosis, prior to any treatment. To identify distinguishing TCR V-J signatures, a discovery cohort of roughly 100 patients was used, comprising 43 with Graves' ophthalmopathy and around 60 with stable Graves' hyperthyroidism. An independent validation cohort of under 20 hyperthyroidism patients and 15 or so patients who later progressed to ophthalmopathy tested prospective prediction of ophthalmopathy. For training and testing, the 100 or so patients in the discovery cohort were randomly divided in a 7:3 ratio. Thyroid tissue and blood T-cell repertoires from over 5 Graves' hyperthyroidism patients were also compared in the study. Following sampling, methimazole starting at 30 mg daily was given to hyperthyroidism patients, and high-dose intravenous methylprednisolone was given to ophthalmopathy patients. TCR Vbeta CDR3 sequencing of 130 to 150 peripheral blood samples (roughly 41 ophthalmopathy, 70 to 85 hyperthyroidism and approximately 17 progressor patients) is reported in the paper. Study-wide conclusions, independent of this receptor: In cross-validation, a model built on a 13 V-J signature told ophthalmopathy apart from stable hyperthyroidism with approximately 91% sensitivity and 81% to 82% specificity, and in testing the same model reached 80%/75%. During validation, the model predicted progression to ophthalmopathy a median of approximately 6.5 months ahead of onset, with 70.59% sensitivity and 72% to 85% specificity. Sample size was not statistically predetermined, and investigators were not blinded to group allocation. Most expanded thyroid clonotypes (frequency above 0.001) were also detected in blood, suggesting blood repertoires may reflect thyroid immune responses.

The source is a woman aged 18-35 years with Graves' hyperthyroidism. Sequenced sample: blood. The V and J segments used are TRBV7-9 and TRBJ2-7, with the identity of the D gene unclear. The sequenced DNA is TGTGCCAGCAGCCACGGCACCGACGGTAGCTCCTACGAGCAGTACTTC. The encoded protein is CASSHGTDGSSYEQYF.